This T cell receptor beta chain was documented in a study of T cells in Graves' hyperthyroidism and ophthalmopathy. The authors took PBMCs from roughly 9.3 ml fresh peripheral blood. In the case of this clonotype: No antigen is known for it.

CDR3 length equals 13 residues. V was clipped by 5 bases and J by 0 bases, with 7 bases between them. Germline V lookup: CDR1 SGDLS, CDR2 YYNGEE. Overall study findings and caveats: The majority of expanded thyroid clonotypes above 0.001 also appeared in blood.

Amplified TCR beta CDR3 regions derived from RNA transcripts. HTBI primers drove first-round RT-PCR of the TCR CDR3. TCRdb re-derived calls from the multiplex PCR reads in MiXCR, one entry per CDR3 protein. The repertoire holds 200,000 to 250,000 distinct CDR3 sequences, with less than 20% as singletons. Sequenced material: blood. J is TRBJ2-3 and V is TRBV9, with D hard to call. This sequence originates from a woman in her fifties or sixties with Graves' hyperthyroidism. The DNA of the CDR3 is TGTGCCAGCAGGGACGGAAGCACAGATACGCAGTATTTT. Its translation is CASRDGSTDTQYF. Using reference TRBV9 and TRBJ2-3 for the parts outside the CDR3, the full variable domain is DSGVTQTPKHLITATGQRVTLRCSPRSGDLSVYWYQQSLDQGLQFLIQYYNGEERAKGNILERFSAQQFPDLHSELNLSSLELGDSALYFCASRDGSTDTQYFGPGTRLTVL.